This TCR beta chain emerged from a study of vaccination and CD4 T cells after COVID-19. Whole-study context: Spike peptides, overlapping and drawn from SARS-CoV-2, HCoV-NL63, HCoV-OC43 and HCoV-229E, were used to stimulate cells.

Germline V gene sequence: CDR1 SGHTA, CDR2 FQGNSA. The CDR3 is made up of 14 amino acids. Trimming left V 2 bases short and J 9 bases short, with 14 bases between. Worth noting for this clonotype: Its antigen is unknown.

The assay that was used to sequence DNA from cultured CD4+ T cells was the Oncomine TCR Beta short-read assay. TCRdb re-analysed the PCR reads in MiXCR, keeping a single row per CDR3 protein. The table has 16,000 or so distinct CDR3 sequences, roughly 56% seen once. Noted treatment: roughly nine-day PBMC culture with coronavirus spike peptide pools or control peptides (ViraFEST assay). Using peptide pools, antigen-specific T cells were expanded in ViraFEST before TCRs were sequenced. The gene calls are TRBV7-2 and TRBJ1-5, with no clear D. The sequenced material came from CD4+ T cells from blood, cultured in vitro. The clonotype originates from a human donor who had recovered from COVID-19. Here the CDR3 reads CASSLWEGSLPQHF. In nucleotides, the CDR3 is TGTGCCAGCAGCTTATGGGAGGGAAGTTTGCCCCAGCATTTT.